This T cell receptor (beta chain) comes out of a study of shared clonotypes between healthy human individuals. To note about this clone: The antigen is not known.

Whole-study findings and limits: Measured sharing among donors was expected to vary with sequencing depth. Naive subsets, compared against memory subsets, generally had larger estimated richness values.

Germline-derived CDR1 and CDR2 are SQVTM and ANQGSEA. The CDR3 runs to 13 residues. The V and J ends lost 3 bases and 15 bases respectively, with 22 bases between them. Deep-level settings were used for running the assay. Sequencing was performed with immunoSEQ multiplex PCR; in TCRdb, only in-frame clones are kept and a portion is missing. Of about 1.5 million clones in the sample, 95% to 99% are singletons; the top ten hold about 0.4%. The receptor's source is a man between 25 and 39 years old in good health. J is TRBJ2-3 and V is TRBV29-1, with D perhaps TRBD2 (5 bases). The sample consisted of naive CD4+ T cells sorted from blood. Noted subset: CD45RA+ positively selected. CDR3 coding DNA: TGCAGCGTTGAGGGTTTAGGACTCCTTACCCCCTATTTT. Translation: CSVEGLGLLTPYF.